This T cell receptor beta chain came from a study of blood T cell repertoires in COVID-19. Looked up from germline, CDR1 is SGHRS and CDR2 is YFSETQ. The CDR3 loop spans 14 amino acids. Trimming pared 2 bases from V and 2 bases from J, leaving 10 bases between. Authors' processing steps: By means of reference gene primer amplification, nucleated cell counts were estimated. Assay used: immunoSEQ multiplex PCR; TCRdb lists only in-frame clones, some missing. The V and J calls and clone size come from that table; D and trimming were worked out from the DNA. The sample shows under 450,000 clones, more than 70% of them seen only once.

The receptor was derived from a woman aged 50 to 65 with COVID-19, enrolled during active disease. The source material was peripheral blood. The chain combines TRBV5-1 with TRBJ1-1; D possibly corresponds to TRBD1 (6 bases). This CDR3 is CASSLTGPNTEAFF. In DNA, the CDR3 is TGCGCCAGCAGCTTAACAGGGCCTAACACTGAAGCTTTCTTT.